Reported below is one T cell receptor (beta chain). What it binds is not known. Germline-derived CDR1 and CDR2 are SGHRS and YFSETQ. The CDR3 is 15 residues long. The trim removed 4 bases at V and 6 bases at J, leaving 7 bases unmatched. The data were taken from a study of cytomegalovirus exposure and HLA in healthy donors. Points from the study as a whole: Later on, a genetic analysis was performed. It linked a missense variant in DCLRE1C with V- and J-gene trimming of TCR beta.

The PCR employed 60 Vbeta primers together with 13 Jbeta primers. Original data processing: Later, about 80 million unique TCR beta chains were counted in an analysis, and some 11 million of them were shared. Using immunoSEQ multiplex PCR, the repertoire was profiled, and TCRdb retains in-frame clones only, with some absent. That table furnishes V, J and clone size, whereas the DNA furnished D and trimming. The table shows about 170,000 clones, with about 72% occurring only once. The sequence was obtained from a girl between 10 and 17 years old in good health and CMV-seronegative. The rearrangement links TRBV5-1 to TRBJ2-7, with 13 bases identical to TRBD2. Input material: PBMCs. CDR3 nucleotides: TGCGCCAGCAGCCGGGACGGGACTAGCGGGGCCGAGCAGTACTTC. Translation gives CASSRDGTSGAEQYF.